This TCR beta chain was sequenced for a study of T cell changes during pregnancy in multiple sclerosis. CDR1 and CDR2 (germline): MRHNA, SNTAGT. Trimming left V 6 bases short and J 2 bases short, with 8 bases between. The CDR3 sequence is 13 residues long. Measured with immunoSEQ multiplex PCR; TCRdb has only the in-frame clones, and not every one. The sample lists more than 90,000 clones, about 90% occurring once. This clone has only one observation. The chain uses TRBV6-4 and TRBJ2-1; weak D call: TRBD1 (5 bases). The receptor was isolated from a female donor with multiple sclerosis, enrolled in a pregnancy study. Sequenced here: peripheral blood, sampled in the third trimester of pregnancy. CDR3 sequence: CASSLTAYNEQFF. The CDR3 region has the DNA TGTGCCAGCAGCCTGACAGCCTACAATGAGCAGTTCTTC.